This T cell receptor (beta chain) was identified during a study of blood T cells in healthy people across ages. Overall study context: The capture of about one barcoded beta molecule per two T cells was achieved by template switching.

This clonotype appeared a few times. Its matching antigen is unknown. Whole-study results and caveats: Lack of knowledge of donor CMV status possibly confounded expanded clonotype changes. A strong correlation between TCR beta diversity and naive T cell percentage was seen. Older individuals had lower TCR beta diversity per million T cells (the decline was roughly linear).

Then a second PCR, running roughly 7 to 11 cycles, was carried out with a sample-barcoded 5' primer and a J-beta primer mix. MiXCR, run by TCRdb on the 5' RACE reads, gives a single entry per CDR3 protein. The profile shows about 1.1 million distinct CDR3 sequences, approximately 38% of them singletons. What was sequenced was blood. This receptor was identified in a man aged 18 to 35 in good health.

CDR3 loop: CSVDGTGNAGANVLTF. The CDR3 DNA follows: TGCAGCGTTGATGGGACAGGGAACGCTGGGGCCAACGTCCTGACTTTC. V and J are TRBV29-1 and TRBJ2-6, with 9 bases matching TRBD1. Looked up from germline, CDR1 is SQVTM and CDR2 is ANQGSEA. The CDR3 consists of 16 residues. Trimming removed 3 bases from V and 2 bases from J; junction bases left unmatched: 5.